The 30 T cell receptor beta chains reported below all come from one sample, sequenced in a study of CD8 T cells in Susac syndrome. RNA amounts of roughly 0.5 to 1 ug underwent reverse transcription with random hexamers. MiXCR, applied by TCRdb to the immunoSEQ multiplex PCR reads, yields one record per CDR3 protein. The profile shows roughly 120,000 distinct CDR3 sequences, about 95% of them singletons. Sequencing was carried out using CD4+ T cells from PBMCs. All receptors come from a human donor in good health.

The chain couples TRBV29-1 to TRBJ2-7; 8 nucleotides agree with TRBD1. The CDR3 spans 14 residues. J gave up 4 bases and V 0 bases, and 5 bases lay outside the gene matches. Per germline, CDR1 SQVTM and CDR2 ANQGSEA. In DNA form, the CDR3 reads TGCAGCGTTGAAGACAGACAGGGGAAATACGAGCAGTACTTC. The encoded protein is CSVEDRQGKYEQYF.

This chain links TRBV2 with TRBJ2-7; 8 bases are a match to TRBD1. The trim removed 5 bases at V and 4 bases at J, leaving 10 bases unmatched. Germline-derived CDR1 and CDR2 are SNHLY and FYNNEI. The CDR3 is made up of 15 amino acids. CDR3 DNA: TGTGCCAGCAGTATCGGACAGGGAACTTCTTACGAGCAGTACTTC. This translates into CASSIGQGTSYEQYF.

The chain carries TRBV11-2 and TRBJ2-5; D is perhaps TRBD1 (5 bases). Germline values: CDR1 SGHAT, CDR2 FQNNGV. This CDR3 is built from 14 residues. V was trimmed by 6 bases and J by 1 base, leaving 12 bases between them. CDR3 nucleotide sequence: TGTGCCAGCAGTTTCAGGGCCTTCCAAGAGACCCAGTACTTC. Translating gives CASSFRAFQETQYF.

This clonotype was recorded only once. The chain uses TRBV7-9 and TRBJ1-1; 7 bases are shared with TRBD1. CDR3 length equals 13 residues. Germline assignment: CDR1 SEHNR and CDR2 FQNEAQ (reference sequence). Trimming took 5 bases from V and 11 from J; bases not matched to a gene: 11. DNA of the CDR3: TGTGCCAGCAGCCGTATAGTAGGACAGGAGGCTTTCTTT. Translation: CASSRIVGQEAFF.

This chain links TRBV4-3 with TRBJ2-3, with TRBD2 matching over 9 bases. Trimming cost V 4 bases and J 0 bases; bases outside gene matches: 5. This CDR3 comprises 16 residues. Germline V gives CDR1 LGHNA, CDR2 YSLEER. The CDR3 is CASSRRLAASTDTQYF. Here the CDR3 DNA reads TGCGCCAGCAGCCGCCGACTAGCGGCTAGCACAGATACGCAGTATTTT.

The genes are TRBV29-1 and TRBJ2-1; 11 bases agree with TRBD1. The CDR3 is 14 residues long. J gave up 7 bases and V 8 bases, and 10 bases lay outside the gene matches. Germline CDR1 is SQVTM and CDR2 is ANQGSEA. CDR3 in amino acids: CSNGTGGRQNEQFF. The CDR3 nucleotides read TGCAGCAACGGGACAGGGGGTCGCCAAAATGAGCAGTTCTTC.

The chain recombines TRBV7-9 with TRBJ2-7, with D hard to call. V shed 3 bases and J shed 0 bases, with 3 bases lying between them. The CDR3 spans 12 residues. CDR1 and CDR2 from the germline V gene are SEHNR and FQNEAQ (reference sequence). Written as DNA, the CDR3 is TGTGCCAGCAGCTTTAACTCCTACGAGCAGTACTTC. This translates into CASSFNSYEQYF.

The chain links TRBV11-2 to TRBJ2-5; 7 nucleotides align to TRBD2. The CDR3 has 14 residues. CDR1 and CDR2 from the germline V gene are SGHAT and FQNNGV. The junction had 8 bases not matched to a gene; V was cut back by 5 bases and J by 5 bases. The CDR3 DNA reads TGTGCCAGCAGCCCCGCGGGGGTCGGCGAGACCCAGTACTTC. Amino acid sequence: CASSPAGVGETQYF.

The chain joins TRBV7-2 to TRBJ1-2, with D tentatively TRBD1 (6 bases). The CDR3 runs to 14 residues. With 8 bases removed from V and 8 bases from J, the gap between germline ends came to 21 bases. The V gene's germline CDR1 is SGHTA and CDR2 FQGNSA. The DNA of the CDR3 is TGTGCCAGCTCTAATAGACAGGTCCTGGGAGGCTACACCTTC. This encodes CASSNRQVLGGYTF.

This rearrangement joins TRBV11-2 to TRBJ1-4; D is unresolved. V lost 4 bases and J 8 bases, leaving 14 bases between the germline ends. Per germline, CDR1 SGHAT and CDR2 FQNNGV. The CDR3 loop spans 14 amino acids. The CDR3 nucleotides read TGTGCCAGCAGCTCGAGTTCGGGCGGAGAAAAACTGTTTTTT. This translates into CASSSSSGGEKLFF. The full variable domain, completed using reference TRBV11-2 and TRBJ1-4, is EAGVAQSPRYKIIEKRQSVAFWCNPISGHATLYWYQQILGQGPKLLIQFQNNGVVDDSQLPKDRFSAERLKGVDSTLKIQPAKLEDSAVYLCASSSSSGGEKLFFGSGTQLSVL.

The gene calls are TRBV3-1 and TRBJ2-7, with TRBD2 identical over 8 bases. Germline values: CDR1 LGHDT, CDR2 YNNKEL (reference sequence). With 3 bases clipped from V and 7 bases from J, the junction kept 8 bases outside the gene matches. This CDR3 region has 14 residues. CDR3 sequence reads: CASSHGTRDVEQYF. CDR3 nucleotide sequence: TGTGCCAGCAGCCACGGGACTAGGGATGTGGAGCAGTACTTC.

CDR3 region: CASSSSGWDEKLFF. The CDR3 nucleotides are TGTGCCAGCAGCTCCAGTGGATGGGATGAAAAACTGTTTTTT. V and J are TRBV5-6 and TRBJ1-4, with D unclear. The CDR3 has 14 residues. Germline V lookup: CDR1 SGHDT, CDR2 YYEEEE. Trimming shortened V by 3 bases and J by 6 bases, and 12 bases separated the two germline ends.

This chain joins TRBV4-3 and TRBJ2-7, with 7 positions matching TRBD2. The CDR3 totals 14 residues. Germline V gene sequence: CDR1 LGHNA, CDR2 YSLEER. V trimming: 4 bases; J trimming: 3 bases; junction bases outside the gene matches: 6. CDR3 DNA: TGCGCCAGCAGCCGCTCGGGAGGTGACTACGAGCAGTACTTC. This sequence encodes CASSRSGGDYEQYF.

The CDR3 region is CSALGLAVYNEQFF. DNA of the CDR3: TGCAGTGCCTTAGGGCTAGCGGTTTACAATGAGCAGTTCTTC. This chain joins TRBV20-1 and TRBJ2-1; TRBD2 matches at 7 bases. Germline CDR1 is DFQATT and CDR2 is SNEGSKA (reference sequence). V lost 6 bases and J lost 4; bases outside the gene matches: 9. The CDR3 sequence is 14 residues long.

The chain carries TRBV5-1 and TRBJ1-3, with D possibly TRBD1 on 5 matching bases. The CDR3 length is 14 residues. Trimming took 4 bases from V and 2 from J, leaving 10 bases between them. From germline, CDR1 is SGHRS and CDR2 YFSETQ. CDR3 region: CASSGGTAGNTIYF. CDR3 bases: TGCGCCAGCAGCGGAGGGACGGCTGGAAACACCATATATTTT.

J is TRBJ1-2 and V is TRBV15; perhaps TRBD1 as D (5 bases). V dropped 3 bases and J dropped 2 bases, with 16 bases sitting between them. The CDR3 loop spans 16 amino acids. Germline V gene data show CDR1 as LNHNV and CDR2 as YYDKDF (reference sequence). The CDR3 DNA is TGTGCCACCAGCAGCGGAGGGCAGGGAGTCAACTATGGCTACACCTTC. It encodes CATSSGGQGVNYGYTF.

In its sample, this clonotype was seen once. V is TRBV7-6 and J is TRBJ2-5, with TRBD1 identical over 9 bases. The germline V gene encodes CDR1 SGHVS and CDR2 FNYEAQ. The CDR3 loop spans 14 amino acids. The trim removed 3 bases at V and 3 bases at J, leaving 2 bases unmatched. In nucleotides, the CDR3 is TGTGCCAGCAGCTTCGGGACAGGGAAAGAGACCCAGTACTTC. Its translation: CASSFGTGKETQYF.

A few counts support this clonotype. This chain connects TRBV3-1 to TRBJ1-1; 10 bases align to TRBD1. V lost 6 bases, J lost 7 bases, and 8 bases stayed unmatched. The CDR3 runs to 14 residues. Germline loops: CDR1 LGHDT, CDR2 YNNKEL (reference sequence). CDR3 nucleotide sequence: TGTGCCAGCAGTCTAAGACAGGGGGCGGGTGAAGCTTTCTTT. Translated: CASSLRQGAGEAFF. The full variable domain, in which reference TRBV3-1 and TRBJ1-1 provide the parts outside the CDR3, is DTAVSQTPKYLVTQMGNDKSIKCEQNLGHDTMYWYKQDSKKFLKIMFSYNNKELIINETVPNRFSPKSPDKAHLNLHINSLELGDSAVYFCASSLRQGAGEAFFGQGTRLTVV.

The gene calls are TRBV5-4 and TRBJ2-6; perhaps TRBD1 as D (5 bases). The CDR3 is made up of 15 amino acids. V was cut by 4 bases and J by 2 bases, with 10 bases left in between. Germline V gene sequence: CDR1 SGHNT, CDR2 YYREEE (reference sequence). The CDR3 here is CASSGQTAGANVLTF. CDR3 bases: TGTGCCAGCAGCGGACAAACAGCTGGGGCCAACGTCCTGACTTTC.

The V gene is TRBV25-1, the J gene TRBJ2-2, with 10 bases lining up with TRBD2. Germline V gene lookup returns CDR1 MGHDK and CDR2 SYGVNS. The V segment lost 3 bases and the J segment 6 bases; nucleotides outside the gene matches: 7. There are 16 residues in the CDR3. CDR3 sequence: CASSDLLAGEAGELFF. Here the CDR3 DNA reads TGTGCCAGCAGTGACCTCCTAGCGGGAGAGGCCGGGGAGCTGTTTTTT.

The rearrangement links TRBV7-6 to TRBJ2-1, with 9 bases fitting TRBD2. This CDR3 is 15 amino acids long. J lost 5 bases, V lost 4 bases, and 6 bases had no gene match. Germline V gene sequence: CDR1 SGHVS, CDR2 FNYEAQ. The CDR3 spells CASSSRAGGNNEQFF. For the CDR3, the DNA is TGTGCCAGCAGCTCTAGGGCGGGAGGGAACAATGAGCAGTTCTTC. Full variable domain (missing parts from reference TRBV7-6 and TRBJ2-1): GAGVSQSPRYKVTKRGQDVALRCDPISGHVSLYWYRQALGQGPEFLTYFNYEAQQDKSGLPNDRFSAERPEGSISTLTIQRTEQRDSAMYRCASSSRAGGNNEQFFGPGTRLTVL.

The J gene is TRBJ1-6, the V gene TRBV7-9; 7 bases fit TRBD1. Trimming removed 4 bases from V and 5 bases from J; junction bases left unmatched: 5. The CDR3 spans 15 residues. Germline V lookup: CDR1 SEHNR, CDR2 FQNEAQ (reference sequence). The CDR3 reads CASSSRDSNNSPLHF. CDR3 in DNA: TGTGCCAGCAGCTCTCGGGACAGTAATAATTCACCCCTCCACTTT.

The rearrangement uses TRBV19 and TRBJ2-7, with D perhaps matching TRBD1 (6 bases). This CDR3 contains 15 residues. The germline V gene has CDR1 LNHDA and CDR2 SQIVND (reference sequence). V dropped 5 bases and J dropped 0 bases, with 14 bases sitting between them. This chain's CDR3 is CASSLAPDSSYEQYF. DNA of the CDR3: TGTGCCAGTAGTCTCGCCCCGGACAGCTCCTACGAGCAGTACTTC. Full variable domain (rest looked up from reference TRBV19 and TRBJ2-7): DGGITQSPKYLFRKEGQNVTLSCEQNLNHDAMYWYRQDPGQGLRLIYYSQIVNDFQKGDIAEGYSVSREKKESFPLTVTSAQKNPTAFYLCASSLAPDSSYEQYFGPGTRLTVT.

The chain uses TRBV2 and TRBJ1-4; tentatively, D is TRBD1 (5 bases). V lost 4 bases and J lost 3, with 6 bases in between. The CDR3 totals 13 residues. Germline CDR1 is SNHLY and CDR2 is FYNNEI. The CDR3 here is CASSVGANEKLFF. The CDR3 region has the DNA TGTGCCAGCAGTGTAGGGGCTAATGAAAAACTGTTTTTT.

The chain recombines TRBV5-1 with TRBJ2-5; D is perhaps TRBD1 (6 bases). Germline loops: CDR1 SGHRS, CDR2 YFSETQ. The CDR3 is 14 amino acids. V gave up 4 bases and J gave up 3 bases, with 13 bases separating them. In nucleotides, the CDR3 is TGCGCCAGCAGCCCCGGGACAATGGAAGAGACCCAGTACTTC. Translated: CASSPGTMEETQYF. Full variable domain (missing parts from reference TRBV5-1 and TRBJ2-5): KAGVTQTPRYLIKTRGQQVTLSCSPISGHRSVSWYQQTPGQGLQFLFEYFSETQRNKGNFPGRFSGRQFSNSRSEMNVSTLELGDSALYLCASSPGTMEETQYFGPGTRLLVL.

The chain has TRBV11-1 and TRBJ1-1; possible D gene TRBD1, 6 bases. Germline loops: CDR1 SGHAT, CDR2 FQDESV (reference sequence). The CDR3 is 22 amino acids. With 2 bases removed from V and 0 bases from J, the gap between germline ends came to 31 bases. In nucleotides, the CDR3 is TGTGCCAGCAGCTTATTCCCCAGCCAATGGGGGAGAGGTGGGGGCTTGAACACTGAAGCTTTCTTT. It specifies CASSLFPSQWGRGGGLNTEAFF.

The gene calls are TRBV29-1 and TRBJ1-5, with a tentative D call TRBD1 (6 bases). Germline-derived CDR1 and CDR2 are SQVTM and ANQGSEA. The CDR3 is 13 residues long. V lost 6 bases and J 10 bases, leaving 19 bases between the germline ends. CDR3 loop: CSVGRGAGHPQHF. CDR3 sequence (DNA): TGCAGCGTGGGCAGGGGAGCCGGTCACCCCCAGCATTTT.

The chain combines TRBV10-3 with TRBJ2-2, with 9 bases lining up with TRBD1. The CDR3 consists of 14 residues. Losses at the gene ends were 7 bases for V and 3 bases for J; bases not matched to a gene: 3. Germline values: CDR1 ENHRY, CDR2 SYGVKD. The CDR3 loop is CAITRQGDTGELFF. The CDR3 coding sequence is TGTGCCATCACCAGACAGGGGGACACCGGGGAGCTGTTTTTT.

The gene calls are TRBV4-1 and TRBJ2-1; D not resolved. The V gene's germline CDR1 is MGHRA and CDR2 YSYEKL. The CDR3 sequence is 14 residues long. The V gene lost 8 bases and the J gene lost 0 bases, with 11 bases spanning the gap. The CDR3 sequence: CASGTADSYNEQFF. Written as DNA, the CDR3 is TGCGCCAGCGGAACAGCAGACTCCTACAATGAGCAGTTCTTC.

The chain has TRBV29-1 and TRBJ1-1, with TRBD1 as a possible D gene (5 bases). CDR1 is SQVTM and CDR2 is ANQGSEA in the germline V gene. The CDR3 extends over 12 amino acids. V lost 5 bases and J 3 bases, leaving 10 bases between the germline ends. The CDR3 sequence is CSVQGLDTEAFF. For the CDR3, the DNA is TGCAGCGTTCAGGGCCTCGACACTGAAGCTTTCTTT.